This TCR beta chain was identified in a study of cytomegalovirus exposure and HLA in healthy donors. Study-level findings and limits: Generally TCR sequences proved uncommon, though certain public TCRs appeared in numerous donors. High sensitivity and specificity were reportedly achieved when the classifier diagnosed cytomegalovirus status. Clusters of TCRs from the first cohort tended to co-occur in the roughly 120 validation repertoires (as a later analysis found). TCR beta chains numbering more than 150 were designated cytomegalovirus-associated.

The protocol was immunoSEQ multiplex PCR, while the TCRdb copy is restricted to in-frame clones and leaves out a portion. The repertoire consists of approximately 230,000 clones, with less than 90% occurring once and the leading ten covering around 12%. On this clone: The antigen remains undetermined.

Germline V lookup: CDR1 MNHEY, CDR2 SMNVEV (reference sequence). The CDR3 is 15 residues long. The V and J ends lost 3 bases and 4 bases respectively, with 12 bases between them. The chain is built from TRBV27 and TRBJ1-4; tentatively, D is TRBD1 (6 bases). This sequence originates from a man between 18 and 29 years old in good health and CMV-seropositive. Material: PBMCs. CDR3 DNA sequence: TGTGCCAGCAGTTTTCCCGGCAGGGGTAATGAAAAACTGTTTTTT. Translation gives CASSFPGRGNEKLFF.